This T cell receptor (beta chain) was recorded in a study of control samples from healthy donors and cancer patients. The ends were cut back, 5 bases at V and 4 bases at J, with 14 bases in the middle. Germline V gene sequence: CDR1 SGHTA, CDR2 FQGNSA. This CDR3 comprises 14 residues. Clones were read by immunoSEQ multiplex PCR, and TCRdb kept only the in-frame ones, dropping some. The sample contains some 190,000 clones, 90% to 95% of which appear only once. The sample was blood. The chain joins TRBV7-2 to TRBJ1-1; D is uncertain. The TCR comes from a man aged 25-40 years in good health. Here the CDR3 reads CASSTWTGPTEAFF. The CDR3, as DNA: TGTGCCAGCAGCACATGGACCGGGCCCACTGAAGCTTTCTTT.